In its sample, the clone carrying this T cell receptor beta chain was seen a few times. V trimming: 7 bases; J trimming: 3 bases; junction bases outside the gene matches: 6. CDR3 length equals 14 residues. Germline assignment: CDR1 MNHEY and CDR2 SVGAGI. Before being deemed recovered, Cohort 3 donors had two negative PCRs, clearance, or symptom resolution. The data belong to a study of blood T cell repertoires in COVID-19. This table comes from immunoSEQ multiplex PCR, and its TCRdb copy is limited to in-frame clones, with some not included. Of approximately 490,000 clones in the sample, about 88% were seen once.

The specimen sequenced was PBMCs or T cells enriched from blood (not recorded which). The clonotype comes from a woman in her sixties who had recovered from COVID-19. This chain joins TRBV6-5 and TRBJ2-7, with 10 bases aligning to TRBD1. CDR3 amino acids: CASTAGTGVYEQYV. The DNA of the CDR3 is TGTGCCAGCACCGCCGGGACAGGGGTCTACGAGCAGTACGTC.